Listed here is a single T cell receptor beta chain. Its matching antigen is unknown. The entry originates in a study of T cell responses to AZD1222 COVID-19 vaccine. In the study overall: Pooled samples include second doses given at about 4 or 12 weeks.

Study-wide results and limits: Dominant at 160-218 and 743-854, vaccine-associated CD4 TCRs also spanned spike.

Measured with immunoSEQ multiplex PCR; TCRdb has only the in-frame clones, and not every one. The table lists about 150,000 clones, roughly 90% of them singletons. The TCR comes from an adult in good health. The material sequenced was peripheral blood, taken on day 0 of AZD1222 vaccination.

CDR3 sequence reads: CASSRTGLAGGPGETQYF. The CDR3 DNA reads as TGCGCCAGCAGCCGCACTGGGCTAGCGGGAGGGCCCGGGGAGACCCAGTACTTC. This rearrangement joins TRBV5-1 to TRBJ2-5; 12 nucleotides match TRBD2. The CDR3 is 18 amino acids. CDR1 SGHRS and CDR2 YFSETQ come from the germline V gene. V gave up 4 bases and J gave up 5 bases; unmatched junction bases: 15.